The T cell receptor (beta chain) under discussion was sequenced for a study of blood T cells in healthy people across ages. Between the trimmed V and J ends, which lost 7 bases and 8 bases, there was a span of 21 bases. The CDR3 length is 15 residues. CDR1 and CDR2 from the germline V gene are SEHNR and FQNEAQ (reference sequence). Next came a second PCR, run for roughly 6 to 11 cycles, which used a sample-barcoded 5' primer along with a J-beta primer mix. Via MiXCR, TCRdb re-called the 5' RACE reads, giving one row per CDR3 protein. Of around 1.5 million distinct CDR3 sequences in the sample, roughly 40% were seen once.

This chain links TRBV7-9 with TRBJ2-1; TRBD2 might be the D (5 bases). Sample: blood. This sequence originates from a woman aged 18 to 35 in good health. CDR3 loop: CASIMAGIRGDEQFF. For the CDR3, the DNA is TGTGCCAGCATCATGGCCGGGATCCGAGGCGATGAGCAGTTCTTC.